This T cell receptor (beta chain) was sequenced in a study of T cell repertoires in ileal Crohn's disease (dated by TCRdb to the late 2010s). As for the study more broadly: The median duration of disease was roughly eight years, and at the time of surgery approximately 34% of patients were active smokers. Every patient underwent surgery because of a complication, which was stricturing disease in roughly 61% and penetrating disease in 39%. A total of about 170 mucosal samples from approximately 57 patients were sequenced, collected from several sites on the surgical specimen and at postoperative endoscopy. Endoscopic postoperative recurrence was defined by a Rutgeerts score above i0. The study ran alongside a multicentre cohort designed to identify predictors of early endoscopic recurrence after ileocolonic resection. The TCR repertoire was analysed in 55 to 70 patients with Crohn's disease drawn from a prospective multicentre cohort. Postoperative therapy was given to about half of the patients, with thiopurines administered to more than 10 patients and anti-TNF agents administered to approximately 17 patients. Overall study outcomes, separate from this receptor: Mucosal CD4 and CD8 T cells were sorted and sequenced only in a subgroup of patients, whose size was not stated. Compared with CD4 T cells, sorted CD8 T cells contained more high-frequency clones, which suggests that the mucosal expansions were mostly CD8. Compared with non-smokers, patients who were active smokers at surgery showed a significantly higher proportion of clonal expansions (roughly 26% vs 20%, p=0.02). Higher high-frequency clone percentages at surgery were associated with endoscopic recurrence; all patients with clonality above 26.8% (18/57) had recurrence.

As for this clone: Its antigen specificity is not known. The record has no base qualities; no much larger clone is one base away.

V and J are truncated by 3 bases and 5 bases respectively, leaving an intervening sequence of 13 bases. CDR3 length: 14 amino acids, cysteine to phenylalanine. The read is trimmed to its CDR3 DNA, 42 bases read in frame from base 1. Taken from the germline V gene, the CDR1 and CDR2 loops are KGHSH and LQKENI. For commercial TCRB immunosequencing, approximately 480 nanograms of biopsy DNA were submitted for each sample. A two-step, amplification bias-controlled multiplex PCR was used by Adaptive Biotechnology to amplify CDR3 regions from genomic DNA. Primers covering every V and J gene segment were used in the first PCR, while barcodes and Illumina adapters were added in the second PCR. An Illumina instrument was used to sequence the CDR3 libraries. Under the source paper's analysis protocol: The analysis used both the pipelines supplied by the vendor and custom analysis of the raw data in R/Bioconductor with R version 3.3.0. Clonality, ranging from 0 to 1, was calculated as the inverse of the normalised Shannon entropy of all productive clones. The repertoire share taken up by the top 100 clones defined high-frequency clones, and only clones that passed a 95% confidence test were kept. Overlap between samples was measured with the Morisita-Horn index, while repertoire diversity was measured with the Simpson index. The table was pulled from immuneACCESS by TCRdb, which kept in-frame rearrangements only. Such tables lose some clones; where checked, under half of the loss comes from unresolved V genes, and the rest has no known cause. The DNA was the basis for D and trimming; V, J and clone size are from that table. Within this sample are roughly 28,000 clones, with about 81% of them counted one time only. The ten largest account for roughly 5.4% of the sample.

Adults with ileal or ileocolonic Crohn's disease and an indication for ileocolonic resection were eligible for inclusion. Whole ileal mucosal biopsies were kept frozen at -80 degrees C prior to DNA extraction. Genomic DNA was isolated from frozen whole biopsies using a TRizol-based method, and the DNA was quantified with a NanoDrop 2000 spectrophotometer. The sequencing input was ileal tissue. The TCR originated in an adult with Crohn's disease. The chain is made from TRBV18 and TRBJ1-1; the D gene is not confidently resolved. CDR3 region: CASSPIEGLTEAFF. In nucleotides, the sequence is TGTGCCAGCTCACCCATAGAGGGCCTTACTGAAGCTTTCTTT.